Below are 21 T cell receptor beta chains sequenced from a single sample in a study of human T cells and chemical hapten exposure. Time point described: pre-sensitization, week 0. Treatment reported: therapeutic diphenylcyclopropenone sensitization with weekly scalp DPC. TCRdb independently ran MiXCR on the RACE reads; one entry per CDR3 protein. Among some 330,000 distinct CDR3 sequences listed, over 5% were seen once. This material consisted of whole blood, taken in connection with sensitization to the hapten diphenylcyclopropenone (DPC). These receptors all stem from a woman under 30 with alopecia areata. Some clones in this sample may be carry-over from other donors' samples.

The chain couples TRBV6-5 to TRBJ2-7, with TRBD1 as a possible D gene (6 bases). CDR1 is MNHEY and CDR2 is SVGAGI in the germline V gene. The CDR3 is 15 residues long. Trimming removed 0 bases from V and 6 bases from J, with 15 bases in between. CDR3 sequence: CASSYSLQGRREQYF. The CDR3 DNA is TGTGCCAGCAGTTACTCCTTACAGGGAAGGCGCGAGCAGTACTTC.

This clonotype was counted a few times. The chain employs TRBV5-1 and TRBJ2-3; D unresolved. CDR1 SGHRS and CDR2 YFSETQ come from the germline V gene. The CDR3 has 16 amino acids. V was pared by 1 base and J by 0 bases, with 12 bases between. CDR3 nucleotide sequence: TGCGCCAGCAGCTTGTTCGCCGCGTCCAGCACAGATACGCAGTATTTT. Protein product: CASSLFAASSTDTQYF.

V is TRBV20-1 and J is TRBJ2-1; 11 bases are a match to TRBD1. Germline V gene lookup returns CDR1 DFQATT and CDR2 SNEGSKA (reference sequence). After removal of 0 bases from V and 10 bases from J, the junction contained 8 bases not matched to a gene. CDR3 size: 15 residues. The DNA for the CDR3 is TGCAGTGCTAGAGATAGGGACAGGGGGGTCGGAGAGCAGTTCTTC. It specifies CSARDRDRGVGEQFF.

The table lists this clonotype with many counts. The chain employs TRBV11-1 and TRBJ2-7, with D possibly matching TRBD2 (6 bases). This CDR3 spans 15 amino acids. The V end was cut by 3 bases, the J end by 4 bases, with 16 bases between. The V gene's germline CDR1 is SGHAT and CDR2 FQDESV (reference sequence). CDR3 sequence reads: CASSFHEGLSYEQYF. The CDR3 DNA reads TGTGCCAGCAGCTTCCATGAGGGACTCTCATACGAGCAGTACTTC.

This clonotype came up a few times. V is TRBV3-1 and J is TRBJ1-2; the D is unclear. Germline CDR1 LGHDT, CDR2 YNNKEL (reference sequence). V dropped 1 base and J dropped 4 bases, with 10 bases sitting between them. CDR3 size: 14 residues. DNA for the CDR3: TGTGCCAGCAGCCAAGCTTCTGCGTCCTATGGCTACACCTTC. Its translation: CASSQASASYGYTF.

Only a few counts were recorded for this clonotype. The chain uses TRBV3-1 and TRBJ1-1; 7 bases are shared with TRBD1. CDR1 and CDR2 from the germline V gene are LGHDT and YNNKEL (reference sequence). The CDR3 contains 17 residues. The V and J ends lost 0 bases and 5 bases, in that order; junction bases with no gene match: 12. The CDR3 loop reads CASSQDVTGEVETEAFF. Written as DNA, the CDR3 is TGTGCCAGCAGCCAAGATGTTACAGGGGAGGTCGAGACTGAAGCTTTCTTT.

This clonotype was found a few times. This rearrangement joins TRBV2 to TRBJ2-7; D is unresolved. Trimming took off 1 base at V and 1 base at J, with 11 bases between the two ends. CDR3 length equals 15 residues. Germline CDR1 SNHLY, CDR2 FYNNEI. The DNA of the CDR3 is TGTGCCAGCAGTGAAGATAGGGTAGGGTCCTACGAGCAGTACTTC. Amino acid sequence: CASSEDRVGSYEQYF. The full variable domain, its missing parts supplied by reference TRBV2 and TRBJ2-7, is EPEVTQTPSHQVTQMGQEVILRCVPISNHLYFYWYRQILGQKVEFLVSFYNNEISEKSEIFDDQFSVERPDGSNFTLKIRSTKLEDSAMYFCASSEDRVGSYEQYFGPGTRLTVT.

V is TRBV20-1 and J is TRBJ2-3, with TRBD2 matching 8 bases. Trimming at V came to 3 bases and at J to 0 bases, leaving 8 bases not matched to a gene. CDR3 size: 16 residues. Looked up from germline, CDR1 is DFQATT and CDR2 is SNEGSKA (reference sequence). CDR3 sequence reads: CSASRAGDYSTDTQYF. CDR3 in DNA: TGCAGTGCTAGTCGAGCGGGGGACTACAGCACAGATACGCAGTATTTT.

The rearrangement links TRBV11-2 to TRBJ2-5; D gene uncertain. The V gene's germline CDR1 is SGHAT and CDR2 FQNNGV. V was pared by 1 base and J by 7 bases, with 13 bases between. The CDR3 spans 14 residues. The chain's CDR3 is CASSLAGQPGTQYF. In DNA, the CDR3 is TGTGCCAGCAGCTTAGCCGGCCAACCGGGGACCCAGTACTTC.

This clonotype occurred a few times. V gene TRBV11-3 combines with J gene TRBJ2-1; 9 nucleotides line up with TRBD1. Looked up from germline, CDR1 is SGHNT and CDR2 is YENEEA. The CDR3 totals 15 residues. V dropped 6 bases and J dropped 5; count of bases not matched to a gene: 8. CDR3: CASSGGGQGHNEQFF. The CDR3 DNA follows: TGTGCCAGCAGTGGCGGAGGACAGGGGCACAATGAGCAGTTCTTC.

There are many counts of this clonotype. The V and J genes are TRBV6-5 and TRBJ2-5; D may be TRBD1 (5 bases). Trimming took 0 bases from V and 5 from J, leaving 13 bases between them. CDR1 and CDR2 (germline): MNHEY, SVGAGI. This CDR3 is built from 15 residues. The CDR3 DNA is TGTGCCAGCAGTTACTCCTACGGAAGGGGCGAGACCCAGTACTTC. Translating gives CASSYSYGRGETQYF.

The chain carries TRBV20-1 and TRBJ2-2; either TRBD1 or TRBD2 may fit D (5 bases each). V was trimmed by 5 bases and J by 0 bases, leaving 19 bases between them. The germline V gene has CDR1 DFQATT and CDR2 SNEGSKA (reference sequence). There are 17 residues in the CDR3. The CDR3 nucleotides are TGCAGTGCTGCGAGGGTGGGGCCACTCGCGAACACCGGGGAGCTGTTTTTT. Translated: CSAARVGPLANTGELFF.

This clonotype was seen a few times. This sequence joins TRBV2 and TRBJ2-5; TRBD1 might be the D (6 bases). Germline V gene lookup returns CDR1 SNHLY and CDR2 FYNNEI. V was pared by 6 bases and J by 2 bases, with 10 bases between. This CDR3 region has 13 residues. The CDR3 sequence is CASRDDRQETQYF. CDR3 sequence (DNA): TGTGCCAGCAGGGACGACAGGCAAGAGACCCAGTACTTC. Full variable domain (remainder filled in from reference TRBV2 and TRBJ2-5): EPEVTQTPSHQVTQMGQEVILRCVPISNHLYFYWYRQILGQKVEFLVSFYNNEISEKSEIFDDQFSVERPDGSNFTLKIRSTKLEDSAMYFCASRDDRQETQYFGPGTRLLVL.

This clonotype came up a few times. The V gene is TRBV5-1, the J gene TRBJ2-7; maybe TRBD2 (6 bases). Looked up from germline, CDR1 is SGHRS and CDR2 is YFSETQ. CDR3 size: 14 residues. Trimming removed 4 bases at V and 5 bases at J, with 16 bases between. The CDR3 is CASSQPAGSNEQYF. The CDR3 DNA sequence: TGCGCCAGCAGCCAACCCGCGGGAAGCAACGAGCAGTACTTC.

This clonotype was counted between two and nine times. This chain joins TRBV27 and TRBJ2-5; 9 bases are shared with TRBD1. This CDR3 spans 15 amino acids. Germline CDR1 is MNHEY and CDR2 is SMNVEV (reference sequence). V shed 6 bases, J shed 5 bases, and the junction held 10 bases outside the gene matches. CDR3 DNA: TGTGCCAGCAGCTCTACAGGGGGCCTACAGGAGACCCAGTACTTC. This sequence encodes CASSSTGGLQETQYF.

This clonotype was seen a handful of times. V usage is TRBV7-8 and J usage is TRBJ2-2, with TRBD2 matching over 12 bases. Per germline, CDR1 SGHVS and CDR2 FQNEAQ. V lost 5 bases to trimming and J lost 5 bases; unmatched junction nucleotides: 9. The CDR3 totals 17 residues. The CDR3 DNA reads TGTGCCAGCAGCCCGCCACTAGCGGGGGGTTCGACCGGGGAGCTGTTTTTT. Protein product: CASSPPLAGGSTGELFF.

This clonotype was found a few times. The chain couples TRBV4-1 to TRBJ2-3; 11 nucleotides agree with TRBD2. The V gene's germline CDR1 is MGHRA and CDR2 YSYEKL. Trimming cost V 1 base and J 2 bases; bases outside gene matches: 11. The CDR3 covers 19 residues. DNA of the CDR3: TGCGCCAGCAGCCAAGGACTAGCGGGACGGGGGGGCATCACAGATACGCAGTATTTT. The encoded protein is CASSQGLAGRGGITDTQYF.

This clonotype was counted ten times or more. CDR3 region: CSAPSGSGGLQETQYF. Written as DNA, the CDR3 is TGCAGTGCCCCCTCGGGGAGCGGGGGGCTGCAAGAGACCCAGTACTTC. The V and J genes are TRBV20-1 and TRBJ2-5; 9 bases agree with TRBD2. This CDR3 comprises 16 residues. The germline V gene encodes CDR1 DFQATT and CDR2 SNEGSKA (reference sequence). With V trimmed by 6 bases and J by 2 bases, 13 bases remained unmatched.

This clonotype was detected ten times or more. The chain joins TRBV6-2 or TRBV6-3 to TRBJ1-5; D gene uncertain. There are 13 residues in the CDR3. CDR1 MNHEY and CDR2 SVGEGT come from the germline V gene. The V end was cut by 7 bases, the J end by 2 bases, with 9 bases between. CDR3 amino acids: CASKGFGNQPQHF. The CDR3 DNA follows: TGTGCCAGCAAGGGTTTTGGCAATCAGCCCCAGCATTTT.

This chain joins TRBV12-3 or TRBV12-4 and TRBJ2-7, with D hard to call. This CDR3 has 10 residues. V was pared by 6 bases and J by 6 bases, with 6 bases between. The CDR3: CASRTLEQYF. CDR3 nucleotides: TGTGCCAGCAGGACTCTCGAGCAGTACTTC.

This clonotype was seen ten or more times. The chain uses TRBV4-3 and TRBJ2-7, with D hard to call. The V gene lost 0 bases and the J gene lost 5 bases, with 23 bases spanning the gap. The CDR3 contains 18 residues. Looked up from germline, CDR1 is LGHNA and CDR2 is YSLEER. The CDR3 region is CASSQERLGGSSGDEQYF. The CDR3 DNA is TGCGCCAGCAGCCAAGAAAGATTGGGTGGATCTTCGGGTGACGAGCAGTACTTC.